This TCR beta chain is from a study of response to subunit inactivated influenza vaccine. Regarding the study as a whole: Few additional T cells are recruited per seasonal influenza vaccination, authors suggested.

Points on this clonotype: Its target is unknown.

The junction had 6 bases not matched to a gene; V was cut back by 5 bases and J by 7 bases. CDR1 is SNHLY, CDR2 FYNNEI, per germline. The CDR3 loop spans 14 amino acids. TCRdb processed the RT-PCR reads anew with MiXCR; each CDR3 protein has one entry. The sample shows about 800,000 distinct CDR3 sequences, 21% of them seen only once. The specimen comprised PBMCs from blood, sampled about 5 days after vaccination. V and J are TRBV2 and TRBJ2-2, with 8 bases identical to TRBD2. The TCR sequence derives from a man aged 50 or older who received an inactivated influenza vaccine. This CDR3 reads CASSPGLGIGELFF. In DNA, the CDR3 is TGTGCCAGCAGTCCGGGACTAGGTATCGGGGAGCTGTTTTTT.